Below, 17 T cell receptor beta chains from the same sample are listed, as sequenced in a study of cytomegalovirus exposure and HLA in healthy donors. PCR employed 60 Vbeta and 13 Jbeta primers. Assay used: immunoSEQ multiplex PCR; TCRdb lists only in-frame clones, some missing. Of 110,000 or so clones listed, more than 70% were seen once; the top ten hold about 16%. Sequencing was performed on PBMCs. These receptors all come from a man in his fifties or sixties in good health and CMV-seropositive.

The J gene is TRBJ2-1, the V gene TRBV10-3; TRBD2 agrees at 7 bases. Germline V lookup: CDR1 ENHRY, CDR2 SYGVKD. The V segment lost 3 bases and the J segment 0 bases; nucleotides outside the gene matches: 5. CDR3 length: 16 residues. The CDR3 DNA follows: TGTGCCATCAGTGACAAGAGCGGGGTCTCCTACAATGAGCAGTTCTTC. Translating it yields CAISDKSGVSYNEQFF.

This chain joins TRBV27 and TRBJ2-3; D call uncertain. This CDR3 has 12 residues. Germline V gene data show CDR1 as MNHEY and CDR2 as SMNVEV (reference sequence). V shed 6 bases and J shed 1 base, with 5 bases lying between them. The CDR3 is CASSPGTDTQYF. DNA for the CDR3: TGTGCCAGCAGCCCCGGCACAGATACGCAGTATTTT.

The chain recombines TRBV18 with TRBJ2-3; TRBD2 matches 7 bases. Germline V gives CDR1 KGHSH, CDR2 LQKENI. This CDR3 is 15 amino acids long. V lost 0 bases to trimming and J lost 3 bases; unmatched junction nucleotides: 3. The chain's CDR3 is CASSPPDGGTDTQYF. The CDR3 DNA sequence: TGTGCCAGCTCACCACCTGACGGGGGGACAGATACGCAGTATTTT. Looking up the rest from reference TRBV18 and TRBJ2-3 gives the full variable domain: NAGVMQNPRHLVRRRGQEARLRCSPMKGHSHVYWYRQLPEEGLKFMVYLQKENIIDESGMPKERFSAEFPKEGPSILRIQQVVRGDSAAYFCASSPPDGGTDTQYFGPGTRLTVL.

This chain links TRBV6-1 with TRBJ2-3, with D possibly matching TRBD2 (6 bases). The CDR3 is made up of 12 amino acids. The germline V gene encodes CDR1 MNHNS and CDR2 SASEGT. V was shortened by 8 bases and J by 0 bases, with 6 bases between the two germline ends. The CDR3 spells CASRGSTDTQYF. DNA for the CDR3: TGTGCCAGCCGGGGGAGCACAGATACGCAGTATTTT.

V and J are TRBV27 and TRBJ1-2; D may be TRBD1 (6 bases). The CDR3 loop spans 15 amino acids. Trimming removed 5 bases at V and 5 bases at J, with 18 bases between. The V gene's germline CDR1 is MNHEY and CDR2 SMNVEV (reference sequence). As DNA, the CDR3 is TGTGCCAGCAGTACCAGAGGGGGGGGCGGGTATGGCTACACCTTC. Protein: CASSTRGGGGYGYTF.

The chain combines TRBV6-4 with TRBJ2-2, with TRBD1 identical over 10 bases. There are 16 residues in the CDR3. The germline V gene has CDR1 MRHNA and CDR2 SNTAGT. V was clipped by 5 bases and J by 1 base; unmatched bases: 4. CDR3 in amino acids: CASSRQGARNTGELFF. Here the CDR3 DNA reads TGTGCCAGCAGTAGACAGGGGGCACGGAACACCGGGGAGCTGTTTTTT.

The V gene is TRBV6-6, the J gene TRBJ2-3; a possible D gene is TRBD1 (6 bases). This CDR3 comprises 12 residues. V was pared by 2 bases and J by 6 bases, with 6 bases between. CDR1 and CDR2 from the germline V gene are MNHNY and SVGAGI (reference sequence). In DNA, the CDR3 is TGTGCCAGCAGTTACGACAGGGATACGCAGTATTTT. Translation: CASSYDRDTQYF.

This rearrangement joins TRBV27 to TRBJ1-2, with D maybe TRBD1 (5 bases). This CDR3 has 16 residues. The V end was cut by 2 bases, the J end by 8 bases, with 21 bases between. From germline, CDR1 is MNHEY and CDR2 SMNVEV (reference sequence). The CDR3, as DNA: TGTGCCAGCAGTTTAAGGGGTATTGCATCCGGGTCCGGCTACACCTTC. It codes for CASSLRGIASGSGYTF.

This clone has a single count. This sequence joins TRBV18 and TRBJ2-7; 7 bases align to TRBD1. CDR3 length: 15 residues. The ends lost 1 base at V and 3 bases at J; junction bases unmatched: 6. The germline V gene has CDR1 KGHSH and CDR2 LQKENI. The CDR3 DNA reads TGTGCCAGCTCACCACGTCGGGCAGGGGGCTACGAGCAGTACTTC. Translation gives CASSPRRAGGYEQYF.

This clone is a singleton in its sample. This chain links TRBV5-1 with TRBJ1-1; 7 bases agree with TRBD1. The V and J ends lost 3 bases and 4 bases, in that order; junction bases with no gene match: 12. The CDR3 spans 16 residues. Germline assignment: CDR1 SGHRS and CDR2 YFSETQ. Written as DNA, the CDR3 is TGCGCCAGCAGCTCCCGACAGGGCTCTGAGGTCACTGAAGCTTTCTTT. It yields the protein CASSSRQGSEVTEAFF.

The chain employs TRBV19 and TRBJ1-2; TRBD1 might be the D (6 bases). The CDR3 has 20 amino acids. The V end lost 2 bases, the J end lost 5 bases, and 30 bases lay between the germline ends. Germline CDR1 LNHDA, CDR2 SQIVND (reference sequence). CDR3 sequence reads: CASSIRVFWAGEERRYGYTF. The CDR3 DNA follows: TGTGCCAGTAGTATACGTGTATTTTGGGCAGGGGAAGAGAGGCGGTATGGCTACACCTTC.

DNA for the CDR3: TGTGCCAGCAGCTTTGGACAGATCTACGAGCAGTACTTC. It is translated as CASSFGQIYEQYF. The genes are TRBV11-2 and TRBJ2-7; TRBD1 is a possible D gene (6 bases). The germline CDR1 and CDR2 sequences are SGHAT and FQNNGV. This CDR3 comprises 13 residues. Trimming left V 3 bases short and J 3 bases short, with 9 bases between.

In its sample, this clone was seen a few times. This sequence joins TRBV5-6 and TRBJ2-2, with D perhaps matching TRBD2 (6 bases). Germline CDR1 SGHDT, CDR2 YYEEEE. V dropped 4 bases and J dropped 2 bases, with 15 bases sitting between them. This CDR3 has 16 residues. CDR3 sequence reads: CASSPLGAGNTGELFF. The CDR3 bases are TGTGCCAGCAGCCCGCTGGGAGCGGGTAACACCGGGGAGCTGTTTTTT. Looking up the rest from reference TRBV5-6 and TRBJ2-2 gives the full variable domain: DAGVTQSPTHLIKTRGQQVTLRCSPKSGHDTVSWYQQALGQGPQFIFQYYEEEERQRGNFPDRFSGHQFPNYSSELNVNALLLGDSALYLCASSPLGAGNTGELFFGEGSRLTVL.

The J gene is TRBJ1-5, the V gene TRBV7-2; 8 bases map to TRBD1. Germline V gene sequence: CDR1 SGHTA, CDR2 FQGNSA. J lost 1 base, V lost 1 base, and 9 bases had no gene match. CDR3 length equals 18 residues. The CDR3, as DNA: TGTGCCAGCAGCTTAGGGGACAGGTCTTGGGTAAGCAATCAGCCCCAGCATTTT. Residues: CASSLGDRSWVSNQPQHF.

The chain joins TRBV5-5 to TRBJ2-5; perhaps TRBD1 as D (6 bases). Germline V gene data show CDR1 as SGHKS and CDR2 as YYEKEE (reference sequence). The V and J ends lost 4 bases and 5 bases respectively, with 21 bases between them. The CDR3 length is 16 residues. CDR3: CASSPRQAQLGETQYF. DNA for the CDR3: TGTGCCAGCAGCCCTCGACAGGCCCAATTGGGGGAGACCCAGTACTTC.

The gene calls are TRBV6-5 and TRBJ1-2; tentatively, D is TRBD1 (6 bases). The CDR3 loop spans 14 amino acids. V lost 7 bases and J 7 bases, leaving 19 bases between the germline ends. Germline CDR1 MNHEY, CDR2 SVGAGI. CDR3 sequence reads: CASTPRTVEVGYTF. The CDR3 DNA sequence: TGTGCCAGCACCCCGAGGACAGTAGAGGTTGGCTACACCTTC.

The chain combines TRBV15 with TRBJ1-1; TRBD1 is a possible D gene (5 bases). V was pared by 0 bases and J by 8 bases, with 13 bases between. Germline V gene sequence: CDR1 LNHNV, CDR2 YYDKDF (reference sequence). The CDR3 covers 14 residues. The CDR3 DNA follows: TGTGCCACCAGCAGAGATTACGCGGGGGGGGAAGCTTTCTTT. Its protein product is CATSRDYAGGEAFF. Looking up the rest from reference TRBV15 and TRBJ1-1 gives the full variable domain: DAMVIQNPRYQVTQFGKPVTLSCSQTLNHNVMYWYQQKSSQAPKLLFHYYDKDFNNEADTPDNFQSRRPNTSFCFLDIRSPGLGDTAMYLCATSRDYAGGEAFFGQGTRLTVV.